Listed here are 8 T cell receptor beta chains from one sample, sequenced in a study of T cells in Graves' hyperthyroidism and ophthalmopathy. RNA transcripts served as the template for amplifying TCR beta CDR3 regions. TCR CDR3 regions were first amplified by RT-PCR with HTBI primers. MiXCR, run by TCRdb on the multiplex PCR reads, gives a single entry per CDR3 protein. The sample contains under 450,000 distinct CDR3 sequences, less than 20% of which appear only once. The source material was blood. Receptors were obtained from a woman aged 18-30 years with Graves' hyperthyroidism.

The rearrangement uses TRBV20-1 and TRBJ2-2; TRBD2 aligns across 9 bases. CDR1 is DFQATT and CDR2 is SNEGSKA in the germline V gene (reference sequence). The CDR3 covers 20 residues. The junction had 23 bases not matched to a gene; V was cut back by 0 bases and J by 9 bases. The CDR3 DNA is TGCAGTGCTAGAGAGGCTTTGTTCAGCGGGGGGAGCTTAGGGCTACGGGAGCTGTTTTTT. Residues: CSAREALFSGGSLGLRELFF.

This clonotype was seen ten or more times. The CDR3 loop reads CAGGSGIYNEQFF. CDR3 coding DNA: TGTGCCGGGGGGAGCGGAATCTACAATGAGCAGTTCTTC. This sequence joins TRBV7-2 and TRBJ2-1, with a weak D call TRBD2 (6 bases). CDR3 size: 13 residues. The V and J ends lost 11 bases and 3 bases respectively, with 14 bases between them. Germline CDR1 and CDR2: SGHTA and FQGNSA.

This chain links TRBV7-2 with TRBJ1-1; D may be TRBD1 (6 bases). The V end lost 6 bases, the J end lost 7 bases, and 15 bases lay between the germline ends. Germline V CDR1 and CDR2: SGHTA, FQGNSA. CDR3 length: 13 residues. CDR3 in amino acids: CASSNPGTYEAFF. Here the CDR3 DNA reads TGTGCCAGCAGTAACCCCGGGACATATGAAGCTTTCTTT.

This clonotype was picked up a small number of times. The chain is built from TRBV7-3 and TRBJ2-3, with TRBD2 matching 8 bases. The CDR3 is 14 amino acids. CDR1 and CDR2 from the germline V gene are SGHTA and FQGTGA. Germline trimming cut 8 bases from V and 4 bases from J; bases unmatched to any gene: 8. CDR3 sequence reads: CASGTGRAADTQYF. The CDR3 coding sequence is TGTGCCAGCGGTACCGGGAGGGCCGCAGATACGCAGTATTTT.

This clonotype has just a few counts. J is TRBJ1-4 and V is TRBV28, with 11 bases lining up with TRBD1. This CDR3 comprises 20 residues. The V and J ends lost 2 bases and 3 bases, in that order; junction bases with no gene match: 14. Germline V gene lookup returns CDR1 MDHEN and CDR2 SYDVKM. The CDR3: CASSLRPWGQGGRPNEKLFF. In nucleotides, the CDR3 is TGTGCCAGCAGTTTACGGCCCTGGGGACAGGGGGGGAGGCCTAATGAAAAACTGTTTTTT.

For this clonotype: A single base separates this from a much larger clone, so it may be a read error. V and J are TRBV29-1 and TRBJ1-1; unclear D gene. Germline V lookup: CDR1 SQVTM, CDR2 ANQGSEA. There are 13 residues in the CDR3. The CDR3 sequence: CSVEPRMNTEASF. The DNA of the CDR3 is TGCAGCGTGGAGCCACGAATGAACACTGAAGCTTCCTTT.

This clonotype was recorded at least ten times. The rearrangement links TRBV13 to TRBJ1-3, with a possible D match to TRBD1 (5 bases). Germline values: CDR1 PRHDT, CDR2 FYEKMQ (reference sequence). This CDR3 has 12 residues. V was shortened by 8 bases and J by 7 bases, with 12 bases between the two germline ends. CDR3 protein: CASQREGNTIYF. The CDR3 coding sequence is TGTGCCAGCCAGCGGGAGGGGAACACCATATATTTT. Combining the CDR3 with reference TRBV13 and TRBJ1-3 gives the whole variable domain AAGVIQSPRHLIKEKRETATLKCYPIPRHDTVYWYQQGPGQDPQFLISFYEKMQSDKGSIPDRFSAQQFSDYHSELNMSSLELGDSALYFCASQREGNTIYFGEGSWLTVV.

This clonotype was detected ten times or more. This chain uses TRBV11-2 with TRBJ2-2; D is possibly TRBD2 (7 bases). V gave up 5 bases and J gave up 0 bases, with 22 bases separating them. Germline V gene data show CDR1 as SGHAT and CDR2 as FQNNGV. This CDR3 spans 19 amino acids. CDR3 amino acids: CASSLRYTGEGANTGELFF. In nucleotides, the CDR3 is TGTGCCAGCAGCCTCCGTTATACGGGGGAGGGGGCGAACACCGGGGAGCTGTTTTTT.